A single sample gave rise to the 14 T cell receptor beta chains below, sequenced in a study of blood T cell repertoires in COVID-19. Data came from immunoSEQ multiplex PCR; TCRdb stores just in-frame clones and leaves some out. Among 300,000 to 450,000 clones listed, 80% to 90% were seen once. Sequenced: PBMCs or T cells enriched from blood (not recorded which). The receptor set was obtained from a middle-aged man in a cohort exposed to, infected with or recovered from COVID-19 (not recorded which).

The rearrangement uses TRBV10-2 and TRBJ2-1, with 8 bases matching TRBD1. After removal of 3 bases from V and 9 bases from J, the junction contained 4 bases not matched to a gene. From germline, CDR1 is WSHSY and CDR2 SAAADI. The CDR3 runs 13 residues. CDR3 in amino acids: CASSDPGQVEQFF. In DNA form, the CDR3 reads TGCGCCAGCAGTGACCCGGGACAGGTTGAGCAGTTCTTC.

This clone was observed a handful of times. The chain employs TRBV2 and TRBJ1-1, with TRBD1 identical over 9 bases. This CDR3 spans 16 amino acids. The ends lost 3 bases at V and 0 bases at J; junction bases unmatched: 5. Germline CDR1 is SNHLY and CDR2 is FYNNEI. In nucleotides, the CDR3 is TGTGCCAGCAGTGATGGTGGGACAGGGATGAACACTGAAGCTTTCTTT. The encoded protein is CASSDGGTGMNTEAFF.

This clone appeared once. The chain has TRBV28 and TRBJ1-4, with D unclear. V gave up 6 bases and J gave up 6 bases, with 11 bases separating them. The CDR3 spans 13 residues. Germline V gene data show CDR1 as MDHEN and CDR2 as SYDVKM. The CDR3 coding sequence is TGTGCCAGCAGCCTAGGACTGTATGAAAAACTGTTTTTT. Translating gives CASSLGLYEKLFF.

The genes are TRBV28 and TRBJ1-2, with D possibly TRBD1 on 6 matching bases. This CDR3 is built from 14 residues. Per germline, CDR1 MDHEN and CDR2 SYDVKM. V was trimmed by 7 bases and J by 4 bases, leaving 16 bases between them. The CDR3 sequence is CASNPGQIAYGYTF. CDR3 sequence (DNA): TGTGCCAGCAACCCTGGACAGATAGCCTATGGCTACACCTTC.

The V call is TRBV5-1, the J call TRBJ2-5, with D hard to call. Germline values: CDR1 SGHRS, CDR2 YFSETQ. Trimming removed 0 bases at V and 1 base at J, with 7 bases between. The CDR3 loop spans 14 amino acids. CDR3 in amino acids: CASSLVLGQETQYF. The CDR3 nucleotides are TGCGCCAGCAGCTTGGTGCTAGGCCAAGAGACCCAGTACTTC.

The gene calls are TRBV19 and TRBJ1-2, with a possible D match to TRBD1 (5 bases). The CDR3 contains 12 residues. The germline V gene encodes CDR1 LNHDA and CDR2 SQIVND (reference sequence). V lost 5 bases and J lost 6, with 10 bases in between. CDR3 coding DNA: TGTGCCAGTAGTGCTTCAGGGCATGGCTACACCTTC. This sequence encodes CASSASGHGYTF.

The rearrangement links TRBV27 to TRBJ1-2, with no clear D. The germline V gene encodes CDR1 MNHEY and CDR2 SMNVEV (reference sequence). Between the trimmed V and J ends, which lost 6 bases and 5 bases, there was a span of 16 bases. The CDR3 extends over 14 amino acids. The CDR3 loop is CASREDETGYGYTF. The CDR3 DNA reads TGTGCCAGCAGGGAGGACGAAACCGGATATGGCTACACCTTC.

The chain carries TRBV3-1 (or the pseudogene TRBV3-2) and TRBJ2-3; TRBD2 agrees at 10 bases. This CDR3 has 19 residues. The germline gives CDR1 LGHDT, CDR2 YNNKEL (reference sequence). V was clipped by 3 bases and J by 4 bases; unmatched bases: 16. CDR3 sequence: CASSQEGYTGTSDPDTQYF. The DNA for the CDR3 is TGTGCCAGCAGCCAGGAAGGTTATACCGGGACTAGCGACCCAGATACGCAGTATTTT.

The DNA of the CDR3 is TGTGCCAGCAGTTACTCGACAGTCACAGATACGCAGTATTTT. Its translation is CASSYSTVTDTQYF. V is TRBV6-2 or TRBV6-3 and J is TRBJ2-3; TRBD1 is a possible D gene (5 bases). Trimming took 0 bases from V and 2 from J, leaving 6 bases between them. CDR1 is MNHEY, CDR2 SVGEGT, per germline. There are 14 residues in the CDR3.

For the CDR3, the DNA is TGTGCCAGCAGCCAAGGTGGAGAGGGAGGTAGGGAGACCCAGTACTTC. It translates to CASSQGGEGGRETQYF. V usage is TRBV4-2 and J usage is TRBJ2-5; possibly TRBD2 for D (6 bases). CDR1 LGHNA and CDR2 YNFKEQ come from the germline V gene. This CDR3 region has 16 residues. With 1 base removed from V and 5 bases from J, the gap between germline ends came to 17 bases.

The chain employs TRBV6-4 and TRBJ2-2; D is possibly TRBD1 (6 bases). The V and J ends lost 6 bases and 4 bases respectively, with 12 bases between them. Germline loops: CDR1 MRHNA, CDR2 SNTAGT. There are 14 residues in the CDR3. The CDR3 bases are TGTGCCAGCAGCCCCGGGACAAGCACCGGGGAGCTGTTTTTT. Residues: CASSPGTSTGELFF.

The genes are TRBV5-1 and TRBJ2-2; 7 bases align to TRBD1. This CDR3 contains 15 residues. CDR1 and CDR2 from the germline V gene are SGHRS and YFSETQ. V shed 4 bases, J shed 0 bases, and the junction held 3 bases outside the gene matches. CDR3: CASSEDRTNTGELFF. As DNA, the CDR3 is TGCGCCAGCAGCGAGGACAGGACGAACACCGGGGAGCTGTTTTTT.

The chain recombines TRBV9 with TRBJ2-2; 9 nucleotides align to TRBD2. From germline, CDR1 is SGDLS and CDR2 YYNGEE. V shed 4 bases, J shed 1 base, and the junction held 14 bases outside the gene matches. CDR3 size: 19 residues. Written as DNA, the CDR3 is TGTGCCAGCAGCCCCCGACAGGGACCACTAGCGGGGAACACCGGGGAGCTGTTTTTT. This gives the protein CASSPRQGPLAGNTGELFF. The variable domain in full, completed from reference TRBV9 and TRBJ2-2, reads DSGVTQTPKHLITATGQRVTLRCSPRSGDLSVYWYQQSLDQGLQFLIQYYNGEERAKGNILERFSAQQFPDLHSELNLSSLELGDSALYFCASSPRQGPLAGNTGELFFGEGSRLTVL.

The V and J genes are TRBV9 and TRBJ1-1, with D perhaps matching TRBD1 (5 bases). The length of the CDR3 is 13 residues. With 3 bases removed from V and 2 bases from J, the gap between germline ends came to 8 bases. Germline V gene data show CDR1 as SGDLS and CDR2 as YYNGEE. This CDR3 reads CASSGQGNTEAFF. DNA for the CDR3: TGTGCCAGCAGCGGGCAGGGTAACACTGAAGCTTTCTTT.